This is a list of T cell receptor beta chains from one sample in a study of blood T cell repertoires in COVID-19. TCRdb's table, derived via immunoSEQ multiplex PCR, lists solely in-frame clones and lacks some. This repertoire shows about 130,000 clones, about 80% found once; its top ten account for roughly 17%. The specimen was peripheral blood. The receptors come from a woman in her forties or fifties with acute or convalescent COVID-19. The CDR3 runs from the conserved cysteine through the conserved F or W. The D gene is left open where the match is weak. Clone sizes are given selectively: once, few, many, or a class where the clone is expanded.

cdr3_aa | cdr3_nt | d_call | j_call | clone_size | v_call
CASSQESGSPISEQFF | TGCGCCAGCAGCCAAGAGTCAGGTTCTCCCATTTCCGAGCAGTTCTTC | NA | TRBJ2-1 | few | TRBV4-1
CASSLGQGRHGELFF | TGTGCCAGCAGCTTGGGACAGGGGAGACACGGGGAGCTGTTTTTT | TRBD1 | TRBJ2-2 | NA | TRBV5-5
CASSLRSQGAVNYGYTF | TGTGCCAGCAGCTTAAGGTCCCAGGGGGCGGTCAACTATGGCTACACCTTC | TRBD1 | TRBJ1-2 | NA | TRBV7-2
CASSLGTITQETQYF | TGTGCCAGCAGCTTAGGGACAATAACCCAAGAGACCCAGTACTTC | NA | TRBJ2-5 | NA | TRBV7-9
CASSLGLATDEQYF | TGTGCCAGCAGCCTGGGACTCGCCACGGACGAGCAGTACTTC | NA | TRBJ2-7 | NA | TRBV9
CASSPAPTSSYEQYF | TGTGCCAGTAGCCCCGCCCCCACTAGCTCCTACGAGCAGTACTTC | NA | TRBJ2-7 | NA | TRBV19
CASRRSGGFNTGELFF | TGTGCCAGCAGACGCAGCGGGGGCTTTAACACCGGGGAGCTGTTTTTT | TRBD2 | TRBJ2-2 | NA | TRBV3-1/TRBV3-2
CAWRTSGNTGELFF | TGTGCCTGGCGGACTAGCGGGAACACCGGGGAGCTGTTTTTT | TRBD2 | TRBJ2-2 | NA | TRBV30
CASSVSGTDNSPLHF | TGTGCCAGCAGTGTCAGTGGTACCGATAATTCACCCCTCCACTTT | NA | TRBJ1-6 | NA | TRBV2
CASSPLAGNSYNEQFF | TGTGCCAGCAGTCCCTTGGCAGGCAACTCCTACAATGAGCAGTTCTTC | NA | TRBJ2-1 | NA | TRBV27
CASSLLGAGPYEQYF | TGTGCCAGCAGCTTGTTAGGGGCAGGTCCCTACGAGCAGTACTTC | NA | TRBJ2-7 | many | TRBV5-5
CASSDRGRAYEQYF | TGTGCCAGCAGTGACAGGGGGCGGGCCTACGAGCAGTACTTC | TRBD1 | TRBJ2-7 | few | TRBV6-6
CASKSFPGVNTEAFF | TGTGCCAGTAAATCTTTCCCAGGCGTGAACACTGAAGCTTTCTTT | NA | TRBJ1-1 | NA | TRBV19
CASGDSLYNSPLHF | TGTGCCAGCGGAGACTCCCTCTATAATTCACCCCTCCACTTT | NA | TRBJ1-6 | NA | TRBV6-5
CASSAGTGLNTEAFF | TGTGCCAGCAGCGCAGGGACAGGCCTGAACACTGAAGCTTTCTTT | TRBD1 | TRBJ1-1 | NA | TRBV9
CASSFGGEGQPQHF | TGTGCCAGCAGTTTCGGGGGGGAAGGGCAGCCCCAGCATTTT | NA | TRBJ1-5 | NA | TRBV27
CASSAGTASIQPQHF | TGTGCCAGCAGCGCCGGGACAGCTAGTATCCAGCCCCAGCATTTT | TRBD1 | TRBJ1-5 | NA | TRBV2
CASSQADGGGQPQHF | TGTGCCAGCAGCCAAGCCGACGGCGGGGGACAGCCCCAGCATTTT | NA | TRBJ1-5 | NA | TRBV4-2
CASSATAGQTEAFF | TGTGCCAGCAGCGCGACGGCAGGGCAAACTGAAGCTTTCTTT | NA | TRBJ1-1 | NA | TRBV7-9
CASSPRQGGTYNSPLHF | TGTGCCAGTAGTCCTCGACAGGGGGGAACCTATAATTCACCCCTCCACTTT | TRBD1 | TRBJ1-6 | few | TRBV19
CASSLSAYYQYF | TGTGCCAGCAGTTTATCTGCGTACTACCAGTATTTT | NA | TRBJ2-3 | NA | TRBV12-3/TRBV12-4
CASSQDPAGTNTEAFF | TGCGCCAGCAGCCAAGATCCCGCAGGCACAAACACTGAAGCTTTCTTT | NA | TRBJ1-1 | NA | TRBV4-1
CASSLELPSGGGANEQFF | TGTGCCAGCAGCTTAGAGTTGCCTAGCGGGGGAGGGGCGAATGAGCAGTTCTTC | TRBD2 | TRBJ2-1 | few | TRBV7-8
CASSEEPGQVAYNEQFF | TGTGCCAGCAGCGAAGAACCGGGACAAGTGGCCTACAATGAGCAGTTCTTC | NA | TRBJ2-1 | NA | TRBV27
CAISPGQRNEQFF | TGTGCCATCAGTCCGGGACAAAGAAATGAGCAGTTCTTC | NA | TRBJ2-1 | NA | TRBV10-3
CASSQQGGDEKLFF | TGCGCCAGCAGCCAGCAGGGAGGAGATGAAAAACTGTTTTTT | NA | TRBJ1-4 | NA | TRBV4-1
CASSIWGGGDQPQHF | TGTGCCAGTAGTATATGGGGCGGGGGGGATCAGCCCCAGCATTTT | NA | TRBJ1-5 | NA | TRBV19
CASSSSTGGVGGKLFF | TGTGCCAGCAGCTCGAGCACAGGGGGGGTCGGGGGAAAACTGTTTTTT | TRBD1 | TRBJ1-4 | NA | TRBV11-2
CASSIPGQGRNQPQHF | TGTGCCAGTAGCATACCGGGACAGGGACGCAATCAGCCCCAGCATTTT | TRBD1 | TRBJ1-5 | NA | TRBV19
CASRGGQGATDTQYF | TGTGCCAGCAGGGGGGGACAGGGGGCTACAGATACGCAGTATTTT | TRBD1 | TRBJ2-3 | NA | TRBV6-5
CASSLEEWRGGPGANVLTF | TGTGCCAGCAGCTTAGAAGAGTGGCGGGGGGGCCCCGGGGCCAACGTCCTGACTTTC | TRBD2 | TRBJ2-6 | few | TRBV7-2
CASSQTGVNYGYTF | TGTGCCAGCAGTCAAACAGGAGTCAACTATGGCTACACCTTC | NA | TRBJ1-2 | NA | TRBV6-6
CASSFSGGSTYEQYF | TGCGCCAGCAGCTTCAGCGGGGGGTCGACCTACGAGCAGTACTTC | TRBD2 | TRBJ2-7 | NA | TRBV5-1
CASTRQANTEAFF | TGTGCCAGCACTCGACAGGCGAACACTGAAGCTTTCTTT | NA | TRBJ1-1 | NA | TRBV25-1
CASSLGQGFYGYTF | TGTGCCAGCAGTCTCGGACAGGGCTTTTATGGCTACACCTTC | TRBD1 | TRBJ1-2 | few | TRBV6-5
CASSLRGWVYNEQFF | TGTGCCAGCAGTCTCAGGGGTTGGGTTTACAATGAGCAGTTCTTC | NA | TRBJ2-1 | NA | TRBV27
CASSFLGTGLETQYF | TGTGCCAGCAGCTTTTTAGGGACAGGGTTGGAGACCCAGTACTTC | TRBD1 | TRBJ2-5 | once | TRBV5-6
CASSDYGLQGGSNEQFF | TGCGCCAGCAGTGATTACGGTTTACAGGGTGGGTCCAATGAGCAGTTCTTC | NA | TRBJ2-1 | NA | TRBV10-1
CASSQGSGAYNEQFF | TGCGCCAGCAGCCAAGGGTCAGGGGCCTACAATGAGCAGTTCTTC | NA | TRBJ2-1 | NA | TRBV4-1
CASSPLYEQYF | TGTGCCAGCAGCCCACTCTACGAGCAGTACTTC | NA | TRBJ2-7 | NA | TRBV7-2
CASRTGGGTEAFF | TGTGCCAGCAGGACAGGGGGGGGAACTGAAGCTTTCTTT | TRBD1 | TRBJ1-1 | few | TRBV6-5
CAIRSDPTDTQYF | TGTGCCATCAGAAGCGACCCCACAGATACGCAGTATTTT | NA | TRBJ2-3 | once | TRBV10-3
CASSLRQGSGYTF | TGTGCCAGCAGCTTACGACAGGGGTCCGGCTACACCTTC | TRBD1 | TRBJ1-2 | NA | TRBV7-3
CASSLESSYNSPLHF | TGCGCCAGCAGCTTGGAGAGCTCCTATAATTCACCCCTCCACTTT | NA | TRBJ1-6 | NA | TRBV5-1
CASSSSVYMNTEAFF | TGCGCCAGCAGCTCCTCGGTTTATATGAACACTGAAGCTTTCTTT | NA | TRBJ1-1 | once | TRBV5-1
CASSHIGLTSGGATDTQYF | TGCGCCAGCAGCCACATAGGCCTAACTAGCGGGGGGGCCACAGATACGCAGTATTTT | TRBD2 | TRBJ2-3 | few | TRBV4-1
CASSRGQGGNSPLHF | TGTGCCAGCAGCCGAGGACAGGGAGGGAATTCACCCCTCCACTTT | TRBD1 | TRBJ1-6 | NA | TRBV3-1/TRBV3-2
CASSWDRGNEQYF | TGTGCCAGCAGTTGGGACAGGGGAAACGAGCAGTACTTC | TRBD1 | TRBJ2-7 | NA | TRBV6-5
CATSRDSGYGYTF | TGTGCCACCAGTCGGGACAGTGGATATGGCTACACCTTC | TRBD1 | TRBJ1-2 | NA | TRBV24-1
CASSVATFGNTIYF | TGTGCCAGCAGCGTAGCTACGTTTGGAAACACCATATATTTT | NA | TRBJ1-3 | NA | TRBV9
CASSPALGYEQYF | TGTGCCAGCAGTCCCGCTCTCGGCTACGAGCAGTACTTC | NA | TRBJ2-7 | NA | TRBV6-1
CASSISGTGNTDTQYF | TGTGCCAGTAGTATTTCTGGGACAGGGAACACAGATACGCAGTATTTT | TRBD1 | TRBJ2-3 | NA | TRBV19
CASSFSGNQPQHF | TGTGCCAGCAGTTTTTCGGGGAATCAGCCCCAGCATTTT | NA | TRBJ1-5 | once | TRBV12-3/TRBV12-4